This entry features one TCR beta chain sequence. The sample is drawn from a study of T cell repertoires in cytomegalovirus infection. Germline loops: CDR1 SGHTA, CDR2 FQGTGA. The CDR3 consists of 15 residues. V lost 2 bases, J lost 1 base, and 10 bases lay in between. MiXCR, applied by TCRdb to the reads, yields one record per CDR3 protein. This sample has roughly 300,000 distinct CDR3 sequences; roughly 25% occur once, and the top ten carry approximately 15%. This sequence originates from a human donor in good health (CMV status not recorded). Some clones in this sample may be carry-over from other donors' samples. V is TRBV7-3 and J is TRBJ2-3, with D possibly matching TRBD1 (6 bases). Sequenced: PBMCs. CDR3: CASSLSAGGTDTQYF. The CDR3 bases are TGTGCCAGCAGCTTATCGGCAGGGGGCACAGATACGCAGTATTTT. The full variable domain, rest sourced from reference TRBV7-3 and TRBJ2-3, is GAGVSQTPSNKVTEKGKYVELRCDPISGHTALYWYRQSLGQGPEFLIYFQGTGAADDSGLPNDRFFAVRPEGSVSTLKIQRTERGDSAVYLCASSLSAGGTDTQYFGPGTRLTVL.